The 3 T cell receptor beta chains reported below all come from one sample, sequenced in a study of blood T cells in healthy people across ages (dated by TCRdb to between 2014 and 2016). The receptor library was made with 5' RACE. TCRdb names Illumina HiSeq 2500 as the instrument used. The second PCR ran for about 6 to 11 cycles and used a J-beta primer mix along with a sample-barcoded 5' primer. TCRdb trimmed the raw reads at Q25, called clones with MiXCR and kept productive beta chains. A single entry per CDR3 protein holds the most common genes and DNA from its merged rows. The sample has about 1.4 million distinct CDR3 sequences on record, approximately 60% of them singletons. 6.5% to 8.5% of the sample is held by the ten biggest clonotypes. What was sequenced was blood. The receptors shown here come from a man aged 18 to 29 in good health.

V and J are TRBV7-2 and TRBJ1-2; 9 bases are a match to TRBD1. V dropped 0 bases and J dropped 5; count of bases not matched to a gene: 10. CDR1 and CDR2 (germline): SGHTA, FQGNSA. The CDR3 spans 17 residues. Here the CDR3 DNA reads TGTGCCAGCAGCTTAGCCCCACAGGGGGCTAATTGGTATGGCTACACCTTC. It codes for CASSLAPQGANWYGYTF.

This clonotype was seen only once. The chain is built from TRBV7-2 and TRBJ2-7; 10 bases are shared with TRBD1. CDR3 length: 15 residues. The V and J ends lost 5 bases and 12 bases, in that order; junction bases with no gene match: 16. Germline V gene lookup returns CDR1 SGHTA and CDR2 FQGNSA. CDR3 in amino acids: CASSQSGTGVEMRYF. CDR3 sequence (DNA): TGTGCCAGCAGCCAATCTGGGACAGGGGTGGAAATGAGGTACTTC.

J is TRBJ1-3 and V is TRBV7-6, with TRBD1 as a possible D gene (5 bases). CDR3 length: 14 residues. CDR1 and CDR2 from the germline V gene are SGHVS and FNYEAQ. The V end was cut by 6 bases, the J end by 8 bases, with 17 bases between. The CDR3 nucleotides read TGTGCCAGCAGGTCGGACCCGGGGGGGGACACCATATATTTT. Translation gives CASRSDPGGDTIYF.